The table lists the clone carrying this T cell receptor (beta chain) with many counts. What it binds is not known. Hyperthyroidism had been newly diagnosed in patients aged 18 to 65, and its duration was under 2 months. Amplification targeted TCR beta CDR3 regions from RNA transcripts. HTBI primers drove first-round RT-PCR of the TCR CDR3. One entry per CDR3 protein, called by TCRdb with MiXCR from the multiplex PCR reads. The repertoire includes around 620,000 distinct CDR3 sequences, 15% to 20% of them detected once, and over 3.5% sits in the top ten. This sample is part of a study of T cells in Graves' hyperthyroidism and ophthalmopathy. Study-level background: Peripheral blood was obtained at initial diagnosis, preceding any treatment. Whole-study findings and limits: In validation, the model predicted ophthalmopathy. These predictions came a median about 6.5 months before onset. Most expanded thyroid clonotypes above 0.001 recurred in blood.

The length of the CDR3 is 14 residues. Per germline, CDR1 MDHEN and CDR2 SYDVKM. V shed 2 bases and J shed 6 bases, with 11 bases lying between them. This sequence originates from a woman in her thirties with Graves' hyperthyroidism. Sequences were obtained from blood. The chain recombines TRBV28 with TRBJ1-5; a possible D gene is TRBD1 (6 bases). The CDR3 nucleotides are TGTGCCAGCAGTTTAATGGGGGCTACTCAGCCCCAGCATTTT. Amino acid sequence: CASSLMGATQPQHF.